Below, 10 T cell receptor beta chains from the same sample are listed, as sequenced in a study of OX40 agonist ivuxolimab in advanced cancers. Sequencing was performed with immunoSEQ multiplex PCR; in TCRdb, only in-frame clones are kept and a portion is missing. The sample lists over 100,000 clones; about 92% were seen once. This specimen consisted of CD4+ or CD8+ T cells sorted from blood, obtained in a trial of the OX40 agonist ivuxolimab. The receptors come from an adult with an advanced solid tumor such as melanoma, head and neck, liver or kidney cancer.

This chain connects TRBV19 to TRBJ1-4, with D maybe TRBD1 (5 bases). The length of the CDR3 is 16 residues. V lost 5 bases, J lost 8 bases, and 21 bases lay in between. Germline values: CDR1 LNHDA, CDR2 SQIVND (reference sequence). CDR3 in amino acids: CASSPRGAPGAEKLFF. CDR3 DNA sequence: TGTGCCAGTAGTCCCCGAGGGGCCCCCGGGGCGGAAAAACTGTTTTTT.

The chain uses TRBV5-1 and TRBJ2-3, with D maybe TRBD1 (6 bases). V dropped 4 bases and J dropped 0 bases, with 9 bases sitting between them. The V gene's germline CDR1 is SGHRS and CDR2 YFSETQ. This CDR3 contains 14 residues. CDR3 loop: CASSLGTSTDTQYF. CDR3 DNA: TGCGCCAGCAGCCTCGGGACAAGCACAGATACGCAGTATTTT. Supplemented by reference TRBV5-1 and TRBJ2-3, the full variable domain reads KAGVTQTPRYLIKTRGQQVTLSCSPISGHRSVSWYQQTPGQGLQFLFEYFSETQRNKGNFPGRFSGRQFSNSRSEMNVSTLELGDSALYLCASSLGTSTDTQYFGPGTRLTVL.

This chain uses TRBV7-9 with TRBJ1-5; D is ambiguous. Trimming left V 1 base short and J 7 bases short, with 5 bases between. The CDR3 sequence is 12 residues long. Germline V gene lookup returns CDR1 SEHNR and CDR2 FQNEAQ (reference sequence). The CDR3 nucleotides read TGTGCCAGCAGCTTAGTGGCGCAGCCCCAGCATTTT. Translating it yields CASSLVAQPQHF.

The chain's CDR3 is CASSLARESGELFF. Written as DNA, the CDR3 is TGTGCCAGCAGCTTAGCGCGGGAGTCCGGGGAGCTGTTTTTT. This chain joins TRBV7-2 and TRBJ2-2, with 7 bases matching TRBD2. J was trimmed by 6 bases and V by 0 bases; bases with no gene match: 1. The CDR3 is 14 residues long. Germline V CDR1 and CDR2: SGHTA, FQGNSA.

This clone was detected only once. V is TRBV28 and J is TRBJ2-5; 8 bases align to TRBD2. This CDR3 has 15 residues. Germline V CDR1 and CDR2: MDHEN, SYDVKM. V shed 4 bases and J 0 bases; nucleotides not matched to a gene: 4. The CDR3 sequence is CASSSLAGNQETQYF. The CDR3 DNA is TGTGCCAGCAGTTCTCTAGCGGGCAACCAAGAGACCCAGTACTTC. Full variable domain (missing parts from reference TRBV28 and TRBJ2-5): DVKVTQSSRYLVKRTGEKVFLECVQDMDHENMFWYRQDPGLGLRLIYFSYDVKMKEKGDIPEGYSVSREKKERFSLILESASTNQTSMYLCASSSLAGNQETQYFGPGTRLLVL.

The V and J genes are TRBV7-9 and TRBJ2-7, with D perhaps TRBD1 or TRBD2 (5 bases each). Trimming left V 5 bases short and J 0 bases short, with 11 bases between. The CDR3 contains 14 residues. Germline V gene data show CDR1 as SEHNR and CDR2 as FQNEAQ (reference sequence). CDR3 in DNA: TGTGCCAGCAGCCTCCGGGACGTCTCCTACGAGCAGTACTTC. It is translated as CASSLRDVSYEQYF.

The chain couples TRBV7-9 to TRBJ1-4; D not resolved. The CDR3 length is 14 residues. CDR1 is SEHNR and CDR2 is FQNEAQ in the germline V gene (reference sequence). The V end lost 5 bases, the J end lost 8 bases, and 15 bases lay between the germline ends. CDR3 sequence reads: CASSPRTAGEKLFF. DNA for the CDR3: TGTGCCAGCAGCCCCAGGACCGCCGGGGAAAAACTGTTTTTT. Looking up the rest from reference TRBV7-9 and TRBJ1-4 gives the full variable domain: DTGVSQNPRHKITKRGQNVTFRCDPISEHNRLYWYRQTLGQGPEFLTYFQNEAQLEKSRLLSDRFSAERPKGSFSTLEIQRTEQGDSAMYLCASSPRTAGEKLFFGSGTQLSVL.

The CDR3 DNA follows: TGTGCCAGCTCCCCCGTGGCCTACGAGCAGTACTTC. Translation gives CASSPVAYEQYF. The V and J genes are TRBV18 and TRBJ2-7, with D uncertain. V lost 6 bases and J lost 2, with 8 bases in between. The CDR3 is 12 amino acids. Germline CDR1 KGHSH, CDR2 LQKENI.

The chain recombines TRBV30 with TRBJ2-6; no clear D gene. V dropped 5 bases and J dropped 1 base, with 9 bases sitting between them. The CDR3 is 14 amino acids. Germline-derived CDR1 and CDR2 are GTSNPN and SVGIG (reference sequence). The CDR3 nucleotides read TGTGCCTGGGGCGGAAGTTCTGGGGCCAACGTCCTGACTTTC. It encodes CAWGGSSGANVLTF.

Here the CDR3 DNA reads TGTGCCAGCAGCTTAAGGCGGGACGGAGTTCAAGAGACCCAGTACTTC. Translated: CASSLRRDGVQETQYF. This chain connects TRBV11-3 to TRBJ2-5, with D perhaps matching TRBD2 (6 bases). This CDR3 is 16 amino acids long. CDR1 and CDR2 (germline): SGHNT, YENEEA. V shed 2 bases and J shed 2 bases, with 15 bases lying between them.